One sample yielded the 9 T cell receptor beta chains listed below, sequenced in a study of cytomegalovirus exposure and HLA in healthy donors (dated by TCRdb to about 2017). The library came from the immunoSEQ multiplex PCR assay. For the multiplex PCR, a mixture combining 60 forward primers for TCR Vbeta segments and 13 reverse primers for TCR Jbeta segments was used. TCRdb's version of the immuneACCESS table is confined to in-frame rearrangements and falls short of the full clone set. An unresolved V gene accounts for under half of the shortfall where checked; the remainder is of unknown origin. The sample table on file contains tens of thousands of clones. Almost 4% of the sample goes to the ten largest clones. The sequenced sample was PBMCs. These receptors all stem from a male donor in good health and CMV-seronegative.

The chain has TRBV15 and TRBJ2-3; D is unclear. With 3 bases removed from V and 4 bases from J, the gap between germline ends came to 5 bases. The germline V gene encodes CDR1 LNHNV and CDR2 YYDKDF (reference sequence). The CDR3 is 12 amino acids. The CDR3 reads CATSSRPDTQYF. CDR3 sequence (DNA): TGTGCCACCAGCAGTCGTCCAGATACGCAGTATTTT.

The gene calls are TRBV7-9 and TRBJ2-1; 14 bases align to TRBD2. V shed 5 bases, J shed 8 bases, and the junction held 11 bases outside the gene matches. Germline loops: CDR1 SEHNR, CDR2 FQNEAQ (reference sequence). The CDR3 length is 17 residues. This chain's CDR3 is CASSPPPRLAGGHEQFF. CDR3 nucleotide sequence: TGTGCCAGCAGCCCTCCCCCTAGACTAGCGGGAGGGCATGAGCAGTTCTTC.

This chain joins TRBV7-6 and TRBJ2-1, with 8 bases identical to TRBD1. Germline loops: CDR1 SGHVS, CDR2 FNYEAQ. This CDR3 contains 16 residues. J gave up 5 bases and V 2 bases, and 8 bases lay outside the gene matches. The CDR3 here is CASSLSGQVDDNEQFF. CDR3 DNA sequence: TGTGCCAGCAGCTTATCGGGACAGGTCGACGACAATGAGCAGTTCTTC.

The chain has TRBV2 and TRBJ2-1; 12 bases are a match to TRBD2. This CDR3 spans 15 amino acids. CDR1 SNHLY and CDR2 FYNNEI come from the germline V gene. Unmatched junction bases numbered 8, after V lost 7 bases and J lost 7 bases. This chain's CDR3 is CASILTSGSLNEQFF. The CDR3 coding sequence is TGTGCCAGCATCCTGACTAGCGGGAGTTTGAATGAGCAGTTCTTC.

The gene calls are TRBV7-2 and TRBJ2-3; 9 bases align to TRBD1. Germline assignment: CDR1 SGHTA and CDR2 FQGNSA. Trimming removed 1 base from V and 2 bases from J; junction bases left unmatched: 7. The CDR3 runs 17 residues. The CDR3 sequence: CASSLGGTGITTDTQYF. As DNA, the CDR3 is TGTGCCAGCAGCTTAGGGGGGACAGGGATAACCACAGATACGCAGTATTTT.

The chain combines TRBV7-9 with TRBJ2-3; 7 positions match TRBD2. Germline V lookup: CDR1 SEHNR, CDR2 FQNEAQ (reference sequence). J lost 3 bases, V lost 1 base, and 4 bases had no gene match. This CDR3 contains 15 residues. The CDR3 is CASSLEAGRTDTQYF. DNA of the CDR3: TGTGCCAGCAGCTTAGAAGCGGGAAGGACAGATACGCAGTATTTT.

The chain is built from TRBV5-4 and TRBJ2-3, with D tentatively TRBD2 (5 bases). The CDR3 covers 16 residues. Germline-derived CDR1 and CDR2 are SGHNT and YYREEE (reference sequence). V lost 4 bases and J 0 bases, leaving 15 bases between the germline ends. CDR3 in DNA: TGTGCCAGCAGCCCGGGAAGAGGACGTAGCACAGATACGCAGTATTTT. It translates to CASSPGRGRSTDTQYF.

The rearrangement joins TRBV6-6 to TRBJ1-2; 9 nucleotides match TRBD1. CDR1 and CDR2 (germline): MNHNY, SVGAGI (reference sequence). The ends lost 6 bases at V and 0 bases at J; junction bases unmatched: 2. The CDR3 is 14 residues long. The CDR3 reads CASRGTGPNYGYTF. The CDR3 DNA follows: TGTGCCAGCAGGGGGACAGGGCCTAACTATGGCTACACCTTC.

CDR3 sequence: CASSGLGIHNEQFF. CDR3 DNA sequence: TGCGCCAGCAGCGGACTAGGTATTCACAATGAGCAGTTCTTC. This chain links TRBV5-1 with TRBJ2-1; 7 positions match TRBD2. The CDR3 sequence is 14 residues long. The germline gives CDR1 SGHRS, CDR2 YFSETQ. V trimming: 4 bases; J trimming: 5 bases; junction bases outside the gene matches: 6.